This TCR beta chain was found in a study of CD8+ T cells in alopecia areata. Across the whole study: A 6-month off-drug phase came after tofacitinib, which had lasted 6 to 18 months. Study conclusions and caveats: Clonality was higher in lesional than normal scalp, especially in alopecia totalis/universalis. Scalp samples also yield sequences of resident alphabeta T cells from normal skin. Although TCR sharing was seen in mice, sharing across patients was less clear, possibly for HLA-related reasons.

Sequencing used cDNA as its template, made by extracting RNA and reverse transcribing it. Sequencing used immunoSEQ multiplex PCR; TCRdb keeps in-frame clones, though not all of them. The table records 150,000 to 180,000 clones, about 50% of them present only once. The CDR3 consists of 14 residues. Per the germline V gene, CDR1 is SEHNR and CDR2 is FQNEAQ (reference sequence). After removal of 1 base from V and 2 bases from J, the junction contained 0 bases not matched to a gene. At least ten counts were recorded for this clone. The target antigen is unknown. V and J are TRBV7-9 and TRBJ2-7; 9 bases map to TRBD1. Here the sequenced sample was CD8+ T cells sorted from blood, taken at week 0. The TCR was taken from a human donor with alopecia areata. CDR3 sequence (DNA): TGTGCCAGCAGCTTAGGACAGGGGGCCTACGAGCAGTACTTC. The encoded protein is CASSLGQGAYEQYF.